Listed below are T cell receptor beta chains from one sample, sequenced in a study of cytomegalovirus exposure and HLA in healthy donors. Some clones are missing from TCRdb's copy, which holds only in-frame ones; the method was immunoSEQ multiplex PCR. The sample holds about 180,000 clones, 70% to 80% seen once. The source material was PBMCs. The receptors stem from a woman aged 35 to 49 in good health and CMV-seronegative. Each CDR3 is given with its conserved first and last residue. The order of the fields is D gene, V gene, CDR3 length, J gene, clone size, CDR3 protein, CDR3 DNA. A D gene is named only where the DNA matches it firmly. Clone size is not always given. Where it is, it says once, few, many or a class for expanded clones.

.	TRBV28	14	TRBJ2-7	.	CASSRVTGFYEQYF	TGTGCCAGCAGTCGCGTAACAGGGTTCTACGAGCAGTACTTC
.	TRBV9	15	TRBJ1-5	.	CASSAGGLLNQPQHF	TGTGCCAGCAGCGCCGGCGGCTTATTGAATCAGCCCCAGCATTTT
.	TRBV28	15	TRBJ2-7	.	CASSLLGAHAREQYF	TGTGCCAGCAGTTTATTGGGGGCACATGCGCGTGAGCAGTACTTC
TRBD1	TRBV7-4	15	TRBJ1-1	.	CASSLEGQGGTEAFF	TGTGCCAGCAGCTTAGAGGGACAGGGAGGTACTGAAGCTTTCTTT
TRBD2	TRBV6-6	16	TRBJ2-1	.	CASRQSGLADSNEQFF	TGTGCCAGCAGACAATCTGGACTAGCGGACTCCAATGAGCAGTTCTTC
TRBD2	TRBV5-1	15	TRBJ2-3	.	CASSLVGGSGDTQYF	TGCGCCAGCAGCTTGGTGGGCGGGAGTGGTGATACGCAGTATTTT
TRBD2	TRBV29-1	11	TRBJ2-1	.	CSVGRRGEQFF	TGCAGCGTTGGGCGGCGGGGGGAGCAGTTCTTC
TRBD1	TRBV5-1	17	TRBJ1-4	few	CASSLAGQGRTNEKLFF	TGCGCCAGCAGCTTGGCCGGACAGGGAAGGACTAATGAAAAACTGTTTTTT
.	TRBV6-5	13	TRBJ1-5	.	CASSSTGNQPQHF	TGTGCCAGCAGCTCGACAGGCAATCAGCCCCAGCATTTT
.	TRBV30	13	TRBJ1-1	few	CAWRQTANTEAFF	TGTGCCTGGAGGCAGACAGCGAACACTGAAGCTTTCTTT
.	TRBV5-4	14	TRBJ1-1	few	CASSLDRAGTEAFF	TGTGCCAGCAGCTTGGACAGGGCGGGCACTGAAGCTTTCTTT
TRBD1	TRBV6-1	14	TRBJ1-1	few	CASIRKDRTTEAFF	TGTGCCAGCATTCGAAAGGACAGGACCACTGAAGCTTTCTTT
.	TRBV5-1	16	TRBJ2-7	.	CASSFLGGTDSLEQYF	TGCGCCAGCAGCTTCCTTGGAGGGACAGACAGTTTGGAGCAGTACTTC
.	TRBV7-6	14	TRBJ2-2	.	CASSFVLGPGELFF	TGTGCCAGCAGCTTTGTCCTGGGCCCCGGGGAGCTGTTTTTT
.	TRBV2	15	TRBJ1-1	.	CASRLRTTGNTEAFF	TGTGCCAGCAGATTGAGAACCACAGGGAACACTGAAGCTTTCTTT
.	TRBV9	14	TRBJ2-3	.	CASSVEGMGQGQYF	TGTGCCAGCAGCGTAGAGGGAATGGGCCAGGGGCAGTATTTT
TRBD2	TRBV5-1	17	TRBJ2-3	.	CASSPRLAGAPTDTQYF	TGCGCCAGCAGCCCGCGACTAGCGGGGGCCCCCACAGATACGCAGTATTTT
.	TRBV5-1	14	TRBJ2-5	.	CASSPKGPQETQYF	TGCGCCAGCAGCCCCAAGGGGCCACAAGAGACCCAGTACTTC
TRBD2	TRBV5-1	15	TRBJ2-1	.	CASSPGGTEIKEQFF	TGCGCCAGCAGTCCGGGGGGGACCGAGATTAAGGAGCAGTTCTTC
TRBD1	TRBV28	15	TRBJ2-7	.	CASSSTGDPSYEQYF	TGTGCCAGCAGTTCGACAGGGGACCCTTCCTACGAGCAGTACTTC
.	TRBV5-4	14	TRBJ1-2	.	CASSFHDRSYGYTF	TGTGCCAGCAGCTTCCACGACAGAAGCTATGGCTACACCTTC
.	TRBV5-1	13	TRBJ1-1	.	CASSLLGAGEAFF	TGCGCCAGCAGCTTGTTGGGGGCTGGTGAAGCTTTCTTT
.	TRBV19	13	TRBJ1-2	.	CASAGDRVYGYTF	TGTGCCAGTGCAGGGGACCGTGTCTATGGCTACACCTTC
.	TRBV7-3	14	TRBJ2-1	once	CASSLVGFGGEQFF	TGTGCCAGCAGCTTAGTGGGTTTCGGGGGTGAGCAGTTCTTC
TRBD1	TRBV6-5	15	TRBJ1-3	.	CASSYSETGGNTIYF	TGTGCCAGCAGTTACTCGGAGACAGGGGGAAACACCATATATTTT
TRBD2	TRBV10-3	14	TRBJ2-3	.	CAITVSGGTDTQYF	TGTGCCATCACGGTTAGCGGGGGCACAGATACGCAGTATTTT
.	TRBV28	14	TRBJ2-3	.	CASRTGLITDTQYF	TGTGCCAGCAGAACGGGACTTATAACAGATACGCAGTATTTT
.	TRBV7-9	13	TRBJ1-1	.	CASSLVAGLEAFF	TGTGCCAGCAGCTTAGTGGCAGGCCTTGAAGCTTTCTTT
.	TRBV9	13	TRBJ2-2	.	CASSVDGTGELFF	TGTGCCAGCAGCGTAGACGGCACCGGGGAGCTGTTTTTT
.	TRBV18	15	TRBJ1-2	.	CASSPPGTGSDGYTF	TGTGCCAGCTCACCACCGGGTACAGGGTCCGATGGCTACACCTTC
.	TRBV4-2	18	TRBJ1-5	.	CASSQTVRGGKADQPQHF	TGTGCCAGCAGCCAGACAGTAAGGGGGGGTAAGGCTGATCAGCCCCAGCATTTT
.	TRBV2	14	TRBJ2-2	.	CASILSGFTGELFF	TGTGCCAGCATTCTTTCCGGGTTCACCGGGGAGCTGTTTTTT
.	TRBV6-1	13	TRBJ2-6	.	CASSDRALLVLTF	TGTGCCAGCAGTGACAGGGCCCTCCTCGTCCTGACTTTC
.	TRBV7-2	15	TRBJ2-5	.	CASSLRHREEETQYF	TGTGCCAGCAGCCTACGGCACAGGGAAGAAGAGACCCAGTACTTC
TRBD2	TRBV30	15	TRBJ2-7	.	CAWSGGGAGPYEQYF	TGTGCCTGGAGTGGCGGGGGGGCCGGTCCCTACGAGCAGTACTTC